One sample yielded the 31 T cell receptor beta chains listed below, sequenced in a study of Ad26.COV2.S vaccination and SARS-CoV-2 variants. The treatment is: roughly 20 received Ad26.COV2.S at low or high dose, single or two shots; several received placebo; per-sample allocation not given. The samples were gathered on day 63 after the first injection of vaccine or placebo. Clones were read by immunoSEQ multiplex PCR, and TCRdb kept only the in-frame ones, dropping some. The sample shows some 460,000 clones, around 89% of them seen only once. This sample comprised peripheral blood, obtained in a trial of Ad26.COV2.S vaccine versus placebo. The source is a person between 18 and 59 years old who received the Ad26.COV2.S COVID-19 vaccine or a placebo.

This sequence joins TRBV5-1 and TRBJ2-7; TRBD1 might be the D (6 bases). Per the germline V gene, CDR1 is SGHRS and CDR2 is YFSETQ. V gave up 3 bases and J gave up 2 bases, with 15 bases separating them. The CDR3 totals 15 residues. The CDR3 region has the DNA TGCGCCAGCAGCTCGGGATACAGGGCCACCTACGAGCAGTACTTC. Amino acids: CASSSGYRATYEQYF. Drawing the rest from reference TRBV5-1 and TRBJ2-7, the complete variable domain is KAGVTQTPRYLIKTRGQQVTLSCSPISGHRSVSWYQQTPGQGLQFLFEYFSETQRNKGNFPGRFSGRQFSNSRSEMNVSTLELGDSALYLCASSSGYRATYEQYFGPGTRLTVT.

V and J are TRBV19 and TRBJ2-7; 9 positions agree with TRBD1. Germline assignment: CDR1 LNHDA and CDR2 SQIVND (reference sequence). CDR3 length equals 15 residues. The V and J ends lost 5 bases and 4 bases, in that order; junction bases with no gene match: 9. The CDR3 bases are TGTGCCAGTAGTGACTCGGGACAGGGTCCGTACGAGCAGTACTTC. It encodes CASSDSGQGPYEQYF.

This chain joins TRBV7-2 and TRBJ2-6; possibly TRBD1 for D (6 bases). Deletions cut 4 bases from V and 3 bases from J, with 16 bases between. CDR1 and CDR2 from the germline V gene are SGHTA and FQGNSA. This CDR3 has 17 residues. The CDR3 protein is CASSYRVWDGGANVLTF. The CDR3 bases are TGTGCCAGCAGCTACAGGGTTTGGGATGGTGGGGCCAACGTCCTGACTTTC.

This rearrangement joins TRBV13 to TRBJ1-4; D remains unclear. Germline assignment: CDR1 PRHDT and CDR2 FYEKMQ (reference sequence). Trimming stripped 1 base from V and 5 bases from J, with 5 bases between. The CDR3 is 13 amino acids. CDR3 loop: CASSLVGNEKLFF. The CDR3 DNA reads TGTGCCAGCAGCTTAGTCGGGAATGAAAAACTGTTTTTT.

V is TRBV7-9 and J is TRBJ2-1, with 9 bases that match TRBD2. Germline-derived CDR1 and CDR2 are SEHNR and FQNEAQ (reference sequence). There are 14 residues in the CDR3. Losses at the gene ends were 4 bases for V and 9 bases for J; bases not matched to a gene: 7. The CDR3 is CASSSTGLASEQFF. In DNA form, the CDR3 reads TGTGCCAGCAGCTCCACGGGACTAGCAAGTGAGCAGTTCTTC.

The chain employs TRBV5-1 and TRBJ2-2, with D hard to call. CDR1 and CDR2 from the germline V gene are SGHRS and YFSETQ. The V end was cut by 0 bases, the J end by 3 bases, with 12 bases between. The CDR3 loop spans 16 amino acids. The CDR3 coding sequence is TGCGCCAGCAGCTTGGCCTTGAGAAAGGACACCGGGGAGCTGTTTTTT. This gives the protein CASSLALRKDTGELFF.

The table lists this clone with a few counts. V and J are TRBV23-1 and TRBJ1-1, with a possible D match to TRBD1 (6 bases). TRBV23-1 is classed as an ORF, of uncertain function. The germline V and J ends were trimmed by 1 base and 1 base, with 7 bases remaining between them. This CDR3 contains 14 residues. The DNA of the CDR3 is TGCGCCAGCAGTCAATTGACAGGGAACACTGAAGCTTTCTTT. Its protein product is CASSQLTGNTEAFF.

The chain couples TRBV12-3 or TRBV12-4 to TRBJ1-1; no definite D call. V lost 6 bases and J lost 0, with 8 bases in between. This CDR3 has 13 residues. CDR3 DNA: TGTGCCAGCAGGGTACAAGTGAACACTGAAGCTTTCTTT. It translates to CASRVQVNTEAFF.

The chain links TRBV11-2 to TRBJ2-7; a possible D gene is TRBD2 (6 bases). The V and J ends lost 3 bases and 4 bases respectively, with 19 bases between them. Germline CDR1 SGHAT, CDR2 FQNNGV. This CDR3 has 16 residues. The CDR3 bases are TGTGCCAGCAGCTTCAACACTGGGACGGACTATTACGAGCAGTACTTC. This encodes CASSFNTGTDYYEQYF. Full variable domain (missing parts from reference TRBV11-2 and TRBJ2-7): EAGVAQSPRYKIIEKRQSVAFWCNPISGHATLYWYQQILGQGPKLLIQFQNNGVVDDSQLPKDRFSAERLKGVDSTLKIQPAKLEDSAVYLCASSFNTGTDYYEQYFGPGTRLTVT.

The chain combines TRBV7-6 with TRBJ2-5; D gene uncertain. The CDR3 is made up of 16 amino acids. The V gene's germline CDR1 is SGHVS and CDR2 FNYEAQ. V was pared by 4 bases and J by 2 bases, with 17 bases between. DNA of the CDR3: TGTGCCAGCAGCTCCTTATGGCGGACCAAACAAGAGACCCAGTACTTC. Its protein product is CASSSLWRTKQETQYF.

This chain joins TRBV3-1 (or the pseudogene TRBV3-2) and TRBJ2-3; maybe TRBD1 (5 bases). Trimming cost V 0 bases and J 2 bases, with 12 bases left between them. Germline CDR1 and CDR2: LGHDT and YNNKEL (reference sequence). The CDR3 is 16 amino acids. As DNA, the CDR3 is TGTGCCAGCAGCCAAGATGGAAGGGGTTTCACAGATACGCAGTATTTT. Its translation: CASSQDGRGFTDTQYF.

The chain uses TRBV11-2 and TRBJ2-7; D perhaps matches TRBD2 (5 bases). The CDR3 length is 16 residues. With 2 bases removed from V and 3 bases from J, the gap between germline ends came to 17 bases. Germline assignment: CDR1 SGHAT and CDR2 FQNNGV. The CDR3 sequence: CASSLTVGTSHYEQYF. The CDR3 nucleotides read TGTGCCAGCAGCTTAACGGTAGGAACTAGTCACTACGAGCAGTACTTC. Full variable domain (outside the CDR3, taken from reference TRBV11-2 and TRBJ2-7): EAGVAQSPRYKIIEKRQSVAFWCNPISGHATLYWYQQILGQGPKLLIQFQNNGVVDDSQLPKDRFSAERLKGVDSTLKIQPAKLEDSAVYLCASSLTVGTSHYEQYFGPGTRLTVT.

V and J are TRBV7-8 and TRBJ1-3, with a tentative D call TRBD1 (6 bases). The V end lost 5 bases, the J end lost 3 bases, and 11 bases lay between the germline ends. Germline CDR1 reads SGHVS; CDR2 reads FQNEAQ. The CDR3 totals 14 residues. This chain's CDR3 is CASSAGTIGNTIYF. CDR3 coding DNA: TGTGCCAGCAGCGCAGGGACAATTGGAAACACCATATATTTT.

The chain uses TRBV2 and TRBJ1-5; 9 bases are shared with TRBD1. Germline-derived CDR1 and CDR2 are SNHLY and FYNNEI. J gave up 5 bases and V 6 bases, and 5 bases lay outside the gene matches. This CDR3 comprises 14 residues. The CDR3 reads CASRGQGLYQPQHF. As DNA, the CDR3 is TGTGCCAGCAGGGGACAGGGCCTCTATCAGCCCCAGCATTTT.

This sequence joins TRBV5-1 and TRBJ2-1, with a tentative D call TRBD1 (6 bases). Trimming shortened V by 7 bases and J by 4 bases, and 21 bases separated the two germline ends. The CDR3 runs to 16 residues. Germline V lookup: CDR1 SGHRS, CDR2 YFSETQ. CDR3 DNA sequence: TGCGCCAGCTGGACCCGACAGGCCTCGGGGTACAATGAGCAGTTCTTC. Encoded protein: CASWTRQASGYNEQFF.

The rearrangement uses TRBV3-1 (or the pseudogene TRBV3-2) and TRBJ2-3, with unresolved D. The CDR3 runs 14 residues. V lost 2 bases, J lost 3 bases, and 9 bases lay in between. Germline V gene lookup returns CDR1 LGHDT and CDR2 YNNKEL (reference sequence). The CDR3 nucleotides read TGTGCCAGCAGCCAACCCAGCGTAACAGATACGCAGTATTTT. Amino acids: CASSQPSVTDTQYF.

This clone was detected only once. V and J are TRBV18 and TRBJ2-1, with 9 bases fitting TRBD2. The CDR3 consists of 17 residues. Germline CDR1 reads KGHSH; CDR2 reads LQKENI. With 3 bases clipped from V and 5 bases from J, the junction kept 11 bases outside the gene matches. CDR3 in DNA: TGTGCCAGCTCACCTCCTAGGAGCGGGGGGCGGGACAATGAGCAGTTCTTC. This sequence encodes CASSPPRSGGRDNEQFF.

Details on this clone: Other nucleotide sequences in the sample specify the same CDR3. The chain combines TRBV7-2 with TRBJ2-1; 10 nucleotides line up with TRBD2. V dropped 1 base and J dropped 7; count of bases not matched to a gene: 1. Looked up from germline, CDR1 is SGHTA and CDR2 is FQGNSA. The CDR3 totals 14 residues. Here the CDR3 DNA reads TGTGCCAGCAGCTTAGGACTAGCGGGTAATGAGCAGTTCTTC. It is translated as CASSLGLAGNEQFF.

The chain couples TRBV7-9 to TRBJ1-5; the D is unclear. Germline lookup yields CDR1 SEHNR and CDR2 FQNEAQ (reference sequence). The CDR3 length is 16 residues. Trimming pared 1 base from V and 2 bases from J, leaving 12 bases between. The CDR3 DNA reads TGTGCCAGCAGCTTAGTAACGGGGATGCGCAATCAGCCCCAGCATTTT. Translated: CASSLVTGMRNQPQHF.

The CDR3 loop is CASSVGDSGETQYF. The DNA for the CDR3 is TGTGCCAGCAGCGTTGGGGACAGTGGAGAGACCCAGTACTTC. V and J are TRBV9 and TRBJ2-5; 7 bases agree with TRBD1. The length of the CDR3 is 14 residues. J gave up 4 bases and V 2 bases, and 5 bases lay outside the gene matches. Germline CDR1 SGDLS, CDR2 YYNGEE.

The CDR3 sequence: CASSQGTGMGNEKLFF. CDR3 nucleotide sequence: TGCGCCAGCAGCCAAGGGACCGGGATGGGTAATGAAAAACTGTTTTTT. V and J are TRBV4-1 and TRBJ1-4; no clear D gene. The germline CDR1 and CDR2 sequences are MGHRA and YSYEKL. The CDR3 runs to 16 residues. V was pared by 1 base and J by 4 bases, with 13 bases between.

This clone was recorded once. The chain combines TRBV27 with TRBJ2-3; 12 nucleotides match TRBD2. The CDR3 spans 16 residues. J gave up 3 bases and V 5 bases, and 6 bases lay outside the gene matches. Germline lookup yields CDR1 MNHEY and CDR2 SMNVEV (reference sequence). CDR3: CASSKWTSGNTDTQYF. CDR3 bases: TGTGCCAGCAGTAAATGGACTAGCGGGAATACAGATACGCAGTATTTT.

V is TRBV10-3 and J is TRBJ1-2, with unresolved D. CDR3 length: 12 amino acids. V shed 1 base and J shed 4 bases, with 4 bases lying between them. Germline values: CDR1 ENHRY, CDR2 SYGVKD. CDR3 bases: TGTGCCATCAGTGAGTACAGCTATGGCTACACCTTC. Translating gives CAISEYSYGYTF.

V is TRBV9 and J is TRBJ2-1; the D gene is possibly TRBD1 (6 bases). Trimming left V 2 bases short and J 10 bases short, with 7 bases between. Germline V gives CDR1 SGDLS, CDR2 YYNGEE. The CDR3 loop spans 11 amino acids. The CDR3 coding sequence is TGTGCCAGCAGCGTCGGGACAGAGCAGTTCTTC. Translating it yields CASSVGTEQFF.

This clone was observed a handful of times. The chain employs TRBV6-5 and TRBJ2-7, with no clear D. From germline, CDR1 is MNHEY and CDR2 SVGAGI. CDR3 length: 15 residues. V was trimmed by 0 bases and J by 6 bases, leaving 15 bases between them. CDR3 in amino acids: CASSYSTSNRGEQYF. The CDR3 DNA reads TGTGCCAGCAGTTACTCGACCTCGAATCGCGGCGAGCAGTACTTC.

The chain carries TRBV25-1 and TRBJ1-1; the D is unclear. Per the germline V gene, CDR1 is MGHDK and CDR2 is SYGVNS. The length of the CDR3 is 13 residues. With 5 bases removed from V and 2 bases from J, the gap between germline ends came to 9 bases. The CDR3 DNA sequence: TGTGCCAGCAGTTATCTCGGCAACACTGAAGCTTTCTTT. Translating gives CASSYLGNTEAFF.

V and J are TRBV29-1 and TRBJ2-5; 8 bases map to TRBD2. This CDR3 has 13 amino acids. Trimming removed 4 bases from V and 1 base from J; junction bases left unmatched: 2. CDR1 is SQVTM, CDR2 ANQGSEA, per germline. CDR3 sequence: CSVGLALQETQYF. The CDR3 DNA reads as TGCAGCGTTGGACTAGCGCTCCAAGAGACCCAGTACTTC.

The V gene is TRBV7-9, the J gene TRBJ1-5; unclear D gene. This CDR3 contains 15 residues. Trimming took 2 bases from V and 3 from J, leaving 11 bases between them. The germline V gene encodes CDR1 SEHNR and CDR2 FQNEAQ (reference sequence). The CDR3 is CASSLFSVPNQPQHF. In nucleotides, the CDR3 is TGTGCCAGCAGCTTATTTTCTGTCCCCAATCAGCCCCAGCATTTT.

The V gene is TRBV18, the J gene TRBJ1-6, with D tentatively TRBD1 (5 bases). Per the germline V gene, CDR1 is KGHSH and CDR2 is LQKENI. V dropped 0 bases and J dropped 10 bases, with 16 bases sitting between them. The CDR3 covers 16 residues. The CDR3 nucleotides are TGTGCCAGCTCACCACCCTCGGGACCTCGATACTCACCCCTCCACTTT. This codes for CASSPPSGPRYSPLHF.

This chain uses TRBV9 with TRBJ2-5; no firm D call. The germline CDR1 and CDR2 sequences are SGDLS and YYNGEE. The V and J ends lost 7 bases and 1 base respectively, with 11 bases between them. The CDR3 loop spans 13 amino acids. In DNA, the CDR3 is TGTGCCAGCGCGACGAGGCCCCAAGAGACCCAGTACTTC. Its protein is CASATRPQETQYF.

The V and J genes are TRBV6-6 and TRBJ2-7; 9 bases align to TRBD1. CDR1 is MNHNY, CDR2 SVGAGI, per germline (reference sequence). CDR3 length equals 15 residues. With V trimmed by 0 bases and J by 3 bases, 3 bases remained unmatched. The CDR3 nucleotides read TGTGCCAGCAGTTACTCGACAGGGGGGGACTACGAGCAGTACTTC. This gives the protein CASSYSTGGDYEQYF.